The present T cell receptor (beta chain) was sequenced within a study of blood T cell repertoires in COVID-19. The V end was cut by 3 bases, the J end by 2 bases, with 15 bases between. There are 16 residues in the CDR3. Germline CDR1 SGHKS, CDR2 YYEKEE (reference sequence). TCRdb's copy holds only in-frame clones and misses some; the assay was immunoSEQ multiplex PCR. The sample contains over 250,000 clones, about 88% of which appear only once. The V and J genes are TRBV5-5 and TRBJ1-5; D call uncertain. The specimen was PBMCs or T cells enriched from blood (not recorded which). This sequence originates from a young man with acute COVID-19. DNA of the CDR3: TGTGCCAGCAGCTCTACCTCCCCAGGCGGCAATCAGCCCCAGCATTTT. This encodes CASSSTSPGGNQPQHF.